This T cell receptor (beta chain) is from a study of CD8 T cells in Susac syndrome. Overall study: When their blood was taken, patients with Susac syndrome were therapy-naive, taking corticosteroids, or taking intravenous immunoglobulin alone. Whole-study findings and limits: Susac-specific public clones were found in total CD8+ and CD8+ TEMRA repertoires, numbering 15 to 20 and five, respectively. Among active patients and in TEMRA cells, CD8+ clonal expansion in Susac reached its peak.

V gave up 4 bases and J gave up 0 bases, with 16 bases separating them. Germline V gene data show CDR1 as SGDLS and CDR2 as YYNGEE. The CDR3 consists of 16 residues. Note on this clonotype: What it binds is not known.

TEMRA cells underwent FACS enrichment and CD8+ and CD4+ T cells underwent negative isolation. RNA was extracted with the RNeasy kit, and a quantity of 0.5 to 1 ug was reverse transcribed using random hexamers. TCRdb fed the immunoSEQ multiplex PCR reads into MiXCR, producing one record per CDR3 protein. Found here are about 120,000 distinct CDR3 sequences, 90% to 95% of them singletons; the top ten hold 0.28%. This rearrangement joins TRBV9 to TRBJ1-2, with D possibly TRBD1 on 6 matching bases. This TCR was recovered from a human donor with Susac syndrome. The sample consisted of CD8+ T cells from PBMCs. Here the CDR3 DNA reads TGTGCCAGCAGCCCCCGATGGACAGCCGCTAACTATGGCTACACCTTC. Its protein product is CASSPRWTAANYGYTF.